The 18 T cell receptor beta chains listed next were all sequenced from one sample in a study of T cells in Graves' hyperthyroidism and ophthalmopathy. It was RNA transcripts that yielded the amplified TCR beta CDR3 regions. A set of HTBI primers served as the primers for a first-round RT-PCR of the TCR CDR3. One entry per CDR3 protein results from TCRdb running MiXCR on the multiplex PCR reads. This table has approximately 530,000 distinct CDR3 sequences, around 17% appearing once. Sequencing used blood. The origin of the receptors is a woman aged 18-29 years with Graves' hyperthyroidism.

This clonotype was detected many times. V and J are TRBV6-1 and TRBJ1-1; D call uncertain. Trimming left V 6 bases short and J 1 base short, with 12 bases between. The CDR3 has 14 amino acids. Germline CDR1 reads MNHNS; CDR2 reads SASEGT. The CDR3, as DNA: TGTGCCAGCAGACTTAAACAGCAGAACACTGAAGCTTTCTTT. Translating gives CASRLKQQNTEAFF.

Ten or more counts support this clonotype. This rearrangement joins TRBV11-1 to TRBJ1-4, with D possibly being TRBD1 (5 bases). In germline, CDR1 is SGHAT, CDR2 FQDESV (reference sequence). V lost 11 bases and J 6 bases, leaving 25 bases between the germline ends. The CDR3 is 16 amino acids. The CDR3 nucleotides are TGTGCCGCTACTGCGACGGCGGGGCCGCCGGATGAAAAACTGTTTTTT. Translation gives CAATATAGPPDEKLFF. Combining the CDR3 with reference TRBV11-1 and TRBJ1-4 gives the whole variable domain EAEVAQSPRYKITEKSQAVAFWCDPISGHATLYWYRQILGQGPELLVQFQDESVVDDSQLPKDRFSAERLKGVDSTLKIQPAELGDSAMYLCAATATAGPPDEKLFFGSGTQLSVL.

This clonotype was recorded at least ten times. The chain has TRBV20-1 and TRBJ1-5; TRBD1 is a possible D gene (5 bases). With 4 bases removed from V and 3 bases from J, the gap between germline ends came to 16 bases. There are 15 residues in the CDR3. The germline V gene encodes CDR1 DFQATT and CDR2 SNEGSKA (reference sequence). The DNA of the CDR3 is TGCAGTGCTACTGACAGTGGAACTACCAATCAGCCCCAGCATTTT. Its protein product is CSATDSGTTNQPQHF.

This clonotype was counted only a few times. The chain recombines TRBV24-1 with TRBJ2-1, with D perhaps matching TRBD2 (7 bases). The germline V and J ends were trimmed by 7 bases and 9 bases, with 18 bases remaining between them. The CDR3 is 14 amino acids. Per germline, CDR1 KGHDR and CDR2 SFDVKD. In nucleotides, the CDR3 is TGTGCCACCAGGGGGGCGCGGGAGCGTGGTGAGCAGTTCTTC. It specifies CATRGARERGEQFF.

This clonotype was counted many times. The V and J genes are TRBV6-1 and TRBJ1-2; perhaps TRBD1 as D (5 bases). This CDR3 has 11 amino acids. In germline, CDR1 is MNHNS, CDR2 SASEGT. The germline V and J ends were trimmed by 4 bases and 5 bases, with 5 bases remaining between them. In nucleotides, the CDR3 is TGTGCCAGCAGTGGGGGGTATGGCTACACCTTC. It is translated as CASSGGYGYTF.

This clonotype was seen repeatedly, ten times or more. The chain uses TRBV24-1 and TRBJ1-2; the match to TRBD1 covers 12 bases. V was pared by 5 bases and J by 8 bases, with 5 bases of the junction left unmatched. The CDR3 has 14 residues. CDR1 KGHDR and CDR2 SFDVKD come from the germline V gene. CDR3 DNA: TGTGCCACCAGTGGCCCGGGACAGGGGGCAGGCTACACCTTC. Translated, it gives CATSGPGQGAGYTF.

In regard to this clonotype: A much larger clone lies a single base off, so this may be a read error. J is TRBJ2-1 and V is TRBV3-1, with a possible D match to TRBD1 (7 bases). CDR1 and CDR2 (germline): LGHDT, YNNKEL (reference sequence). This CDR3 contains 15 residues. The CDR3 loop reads CASSRRGAGDNKQFF. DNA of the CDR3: TGTGCCAGCAGCCGCAGGGGGGCCGGCGACAATAAGCAGTTCTTC.

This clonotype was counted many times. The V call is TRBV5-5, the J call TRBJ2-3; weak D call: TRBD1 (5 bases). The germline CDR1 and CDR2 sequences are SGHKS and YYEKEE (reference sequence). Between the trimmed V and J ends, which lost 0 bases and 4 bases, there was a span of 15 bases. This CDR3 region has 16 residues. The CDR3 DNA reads TGTGCCAGCAGCTTGGGCAGGGCGGTTTTCCCAGATACGCAGTATTTT. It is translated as CASSLGRAVFPDTQYF. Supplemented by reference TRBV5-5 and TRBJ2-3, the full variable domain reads DAGVTQSPTHLIKTRGQQVTLRCSPISGHKSVSWYQQVLGQGPQFIFQYYEKEERGRGNFPDRFSARQFPNYSSELNVNALLLGDSALYLCASSLGRAVFPDTQYFGPGTRLTVL.

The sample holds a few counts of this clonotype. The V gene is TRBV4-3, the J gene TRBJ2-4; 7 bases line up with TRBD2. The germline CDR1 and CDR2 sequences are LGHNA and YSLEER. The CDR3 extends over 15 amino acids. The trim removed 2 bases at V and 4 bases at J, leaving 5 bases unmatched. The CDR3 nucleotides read TGCGCCAGCAGCCAATCGGGGAGGGATAAAAACATTCAGTACTTC. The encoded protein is CASSQSGRDKNIQYF.

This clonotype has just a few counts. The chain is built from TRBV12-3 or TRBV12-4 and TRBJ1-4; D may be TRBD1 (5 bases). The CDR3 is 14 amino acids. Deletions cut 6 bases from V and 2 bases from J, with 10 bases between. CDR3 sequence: CASRWGSTNEKLFF. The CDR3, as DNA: TGTGCCAGCAGGTGGGGCAGTACTAATGAAAAACTGTTTTTT.

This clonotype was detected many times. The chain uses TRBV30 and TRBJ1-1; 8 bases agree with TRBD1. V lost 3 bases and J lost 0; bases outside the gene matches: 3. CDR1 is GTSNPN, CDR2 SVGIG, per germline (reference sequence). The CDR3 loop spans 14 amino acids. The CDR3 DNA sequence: TGTGCCTGGAGCCCGACAGGGGTGAACACTGAAGCTTTCTTT. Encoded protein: CAWSPTGVNTEAFF.

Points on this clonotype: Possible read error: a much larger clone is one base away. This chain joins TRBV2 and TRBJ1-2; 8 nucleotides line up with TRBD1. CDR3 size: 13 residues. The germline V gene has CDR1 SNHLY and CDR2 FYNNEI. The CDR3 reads CAGSPDRGYGYTF. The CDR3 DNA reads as TGTGCCGGCAGCCCTGACAGGGGTTATGGCTACACCTTC. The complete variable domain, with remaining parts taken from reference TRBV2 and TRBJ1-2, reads EPEVTQTPSHQVTQMGQEVILRCVPISNHLYFYWYRQILGQKVEFLVSFYNNEISEKSEIFDDQFSVERPDGSNFTLKIRSTKLEDSAMYFCAGSPDRGYGYTFGSGTRLTVV.

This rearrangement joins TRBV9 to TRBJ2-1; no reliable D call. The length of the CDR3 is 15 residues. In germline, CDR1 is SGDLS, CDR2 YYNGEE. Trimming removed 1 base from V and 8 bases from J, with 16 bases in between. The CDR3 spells CASSVTPMEGYEQFF. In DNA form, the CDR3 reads TGTGCCAGCAGCGTAACCCCAATGGAAGGGTATGAGCAGTTCTTC.

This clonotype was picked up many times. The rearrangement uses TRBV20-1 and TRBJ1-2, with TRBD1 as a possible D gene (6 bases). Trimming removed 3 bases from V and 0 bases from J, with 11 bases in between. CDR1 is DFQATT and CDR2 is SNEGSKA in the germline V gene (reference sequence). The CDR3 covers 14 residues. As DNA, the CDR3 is TGCAGTGCTAGGGGGGCCAGAGCTAACTATGGCTACACCTTC. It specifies CSARGARANYGYTF.

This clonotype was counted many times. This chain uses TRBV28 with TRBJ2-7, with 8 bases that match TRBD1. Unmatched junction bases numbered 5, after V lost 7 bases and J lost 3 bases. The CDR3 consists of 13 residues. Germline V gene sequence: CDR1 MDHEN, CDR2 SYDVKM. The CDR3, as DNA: TGTGCCAGCACAGGGACAGGAATCTACGAGCAGTACTTC. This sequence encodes CASTGTGIYEQYF.

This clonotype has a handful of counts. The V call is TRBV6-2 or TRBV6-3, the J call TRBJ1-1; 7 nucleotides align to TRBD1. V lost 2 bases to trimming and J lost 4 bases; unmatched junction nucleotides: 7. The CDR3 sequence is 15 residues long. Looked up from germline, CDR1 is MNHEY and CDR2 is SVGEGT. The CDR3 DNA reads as TGTGCCAGCAGTTACGGGTCTTACAGGGGCACTGAAGCTTTCTTT. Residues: CASSYGSYRGTEAFF.

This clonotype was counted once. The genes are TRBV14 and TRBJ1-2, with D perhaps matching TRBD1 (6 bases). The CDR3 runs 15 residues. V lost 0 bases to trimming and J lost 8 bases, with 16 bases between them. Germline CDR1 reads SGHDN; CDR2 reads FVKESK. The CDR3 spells CASSQERSGAKGYTF. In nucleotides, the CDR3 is TGTGCCAGCAGCCAAGAAAGGTCGGGGGCGAAAGGCTACACCTTC.

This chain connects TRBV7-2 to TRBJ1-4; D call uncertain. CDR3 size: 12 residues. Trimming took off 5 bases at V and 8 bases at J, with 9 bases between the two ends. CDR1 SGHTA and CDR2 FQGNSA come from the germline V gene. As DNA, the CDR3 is TGTGCCAGCAGCCCCGGTGGGGAAAAACTGTTTTTT. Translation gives CASSPGGEKLFF.